The 13 T cell receptor beta chains in this list originate from one sample, sequenced in a study of shared clonotypes between healthy human individuals (dated by TCRdb to between 2020 and 2021). Library preparation used the immunoSEQ multiplex PCR assay. The immuneACCESS repertoire file appears here via TCRdb, limited to in-frame rearrangements. These files lack a portion of the clones; in checked studies, under half of the deficit traces to unresolved V genes, and the cause of the others is not known. This sample comprises around 1,100,000 clones, approximately 80% of them detected only once. The ten largest account for 0.7% to 0.95% of the sample. Sequencing input: memory CD4+ T cells from PBMCs. The cell subset or site label of this sample denotes: CD45RA-negative fraction. The receptors were sampled from a man younger than 30 in good health. Some clones in this sample may be carry-over from other donors' samples.

With regard to this clone: Other nucleotide sequences in the sample specify the same CDR3. V is TRBV4-1 and J is TRBJ1-1; D is possibly TRBD1 (5 bases). The CDR3 runs to 14 residues. The germline V and J ends were trimmed by 1 base and 0 bases, with 6 bases remaining between them. Germline CDR1 is MGHRA and CDR2 is YSYEKL. In DNA, the CDR3 is TGCGCCAGCAGCCAAGGACAGCTGAACACTGAAGCTTTCTTT. It is translated as CASSQGQLNTEAFF.

The rearrangement uses TRBV5-1 and TRBJ2-1, with D perhaps TRBD2 (5 bases). V lost 0 bases and J lost 7, with 14 bases in between. Germline CDR1 is SGHRS and CDR2 is YFSETQ. This CDR3 spans 15 amino acids. The CDR3 sequence: CASSLGGRRWNEQFF. CDR3 in DNA: TGCGCCAGCAGCTTGGGAGGTAGGAGGTGGAATGAGCAGTTCTTC.

The chain carries TRBV19 and TRBJ2-1; no clear D. V was pared by 5 bases and J by 0 bases, with 5 bases between. The CDR3 loop spans 13 amino acids. Looked up from germline, CDR1 is LNHDA and CDR2 is SQIVND (reference sequence). CDR3 region: CASSSDSYNEQFF. CDR3 nucleotide sequence: TGTGCCAGTAGTTCCGACTCCTACAATGAGCAGTTCTTC.

In the case of this clone: Other DNA sequences in the sample encode the same CDR3. This chain connects TRBV2 to TRBJ1-1; possibly TRBD1 for D (5 bases). The V gene's germline CDR1 is SNHLY and CDR2 FYNNEI. CDR3 length: 14 residues. V was clipped by 2 bases and J by 0 bases, with 7 bases between them. DNA for the CDR3: TGTGCCAGCAGTGAACAGGGACTGAACACTGAAGCTTTCTTT. This translates into CASSEQGLNTEAFF.

The chain has TRBV29-1 and TRBJ2-3, with TRBD1 matching 9 bases. Germline assignment: CDR1 SQVTM and CDR2 ANQGSEA. CDR3 length equals 12 residues. Trimming removed 7 bases from V and 1 base from J; junction bases left unmatched: 0. CDR3 region: CSGDRGTDTQYF. DNA of the CDR3: TGCAGCGGGGACAGGGGCACAGATACGCAGTATTTT.

This clone has just one count. A much larger clone is a single base away; this may be a read error. The gene calls are TRBV6-5 and TRBJ2-1; D is unclear. The CDR3 is 11 residues long. Germline V gene sequence: CDR1 MNHEY, CDR2 SVGAGI. The V end lost 4 bases, the J end lost 5 bases, and 3 bases lay between the germline ends. The CDR3 here is CASSSNNEQFF. The DNA of the CDR3 is TGTGCCAGCAGTTCAAACAATGAGCAGTTCTTC.

This chain connects TRBV5-4 to TRBJ2-1; D might be TRBD1 or TRBD2, each matching 5 bases. The CDR3 consists of 13 residues. V was clipped by 2 bases and J by 8 bases, with 11 bases between them. CDR1 SGHNT and CDR2 YYREEE come from the germline V gene (reference sequence). The CDR3 here is CASSFGGSDEQFF. As DNA, the CDR3 is TGTGCCAGCAGCTTTGGGGGATCGGATGAGCAGTTCTTC.

This clone was seen only once. The chain recombines TRBV7-9 with TRBJ2-2, with D perhaps matching TRBD2 (5 bases). The CDR3 runs to 14 residues. The V end lost 6 bases, the J end lost 7 bases, and 15 bases lay between the germline ends. Germline V gene sequence: CDR1 SEHNR, CDR2 FQNEAQ (reference sequence). The CDR3 loop reads CASRVAGGDGELFF. The CDR3, as DNA: TGTGCCAGCAGGGTGGCCGGAGGCGACGGGGAGCTGTTTTTT.

V and J are TRBV7-2 and TRBJ1-2; D not certain. This CDR3 comprises 13 residues. V lost 3 bases, J lost 3 bases, and 8 bases lay in between. Per the germline V gene, CDR1 is SGHTA and CDR2 is FQGNSA. The CDR3 DNA reads as TGTGCCAGCAGCTTGCGGTCGGACTATGGCTACACCTTC. Translation gives CASSLRSDYGYTF.

This sequence joins TRBV4-1 and TRBJ2-3; D unclear. The germline CDR1 and CDR2 sequences are MGHRA and YSYEKL. The CDR3 covers 16 residues. V was pared by 1 base and J by 3 bases, with 14 bases between. The DNA for the CDR3 is TGCGCCAGCAGCCAAGTCCTGACACTACTAACAGATACGCAGTATTTT. Translated: CASSQVLTLLTDTQYF.

The chain links TRBV6-5 to TRBJ2-1; no definite D call. V was pared by 10 bases and J by 4 bases, with 17 bases between. The CDR3 runs to 14 residues. CDR1 and CDR2 from the germline V gene are MNHEY and SVGAGI. The CDR3 region is CANSDSPHYNEQFF. DNA of the CDR3: TGTGCCAACTCAGACTCACCCCATTACAATGAGCAGTTCTTC.

This sequence joins TRBV27 and TRBJ1-2; TRBD1 agrees at 7 bases. Germline assignment: CDR1 MNHEY and CDR2 SMNVEV (reference sequence). Trimming at V came to 8 bases and at J to 4 bases, leaving 4 bases not matched to a gene. The CDR3 loop spans 12 amino acids. CDR3 DNA sequence: TGTGCCAGCTCGACAGGGCTCTATGGCTACACCTTC. Protein product: CASSTGLYGYTF.

This clone was seen many times. The rearrangement links TRBV6-1 to TRBJ1-5; the D gene is possibly TRBD1 (5 bases). Germline V gives CDR1 MNHNS, CDR2 SASEGT. V lost 2 bases to trimming and J lost 6 bases, with 29 bases between them. CDR3 length equals 20 residues. CDR3 in amino acids: CASSETNQGRGITVRQPQHF. In DNA, the CDR3 is TGTGCCAGCAGTGAAACTAACCAGGGCCGCGGAATCACGGTCCGTCAGCCCCAGCATTTT.